This is a list of T cell receptor beta chains from one sample in a study of cytomegalovirus exposure and HLA in healthy donors. Method: immunoSEQ multiplex PCR; TCRdb's copy keeps in-frame clones and lacks some. Of 100,000 to 150,000 clones in the sample, around 72% were seen once. The sequenced material came from PBMCs. These receptors all stem from a human donor in good health. Each CDR3 is given with its conserved first and last residue. D genes are given only for firm matches. A clone size is listed for some rows: how often the clone was seen (once, few, many), or a class if it is expanded.

V	J	size	D	DNA	CDR3
TRBV30	TRBJ2-3	few	NA	TGTGCCTGGAGTGTACTCAGGCCGGTAGCGGTGGTTAGCACAGATACGCAGTATTTT	CAWSVLRPVAVVSTDTQYF
TRBV7-6	TRBJ2-1	NA	TRBD2	TGTGCCAGCAGCTTAGTTACTAGCGGGGAGGGGGAGTTCTTC	CASSLVTSGEGEFF
TRBV4-2	TRBJ2-5	NA	NA	TGTGCCAGCAGCCAAGGCGAATTCCAAGAGACCCAGTACTTC	CASSQGEFQETQYF
TRBV7-2	TRBJ1-1	NA	NA	TGTGCCAGCACGCCTAACCCGGGGGGGACCACTGAAGCTTTCTTT	CASTPNPGGTTEAFF
TRBV27	TRBJ2-2	NA	NA	TGTGCCAGCAGGGGCTTTACCACATCGAACACCGGGGAGCTGTTTTTT	CASRGFTTSNTGELFF
TRBV5-4	TRBJ2-2	NA	TRBD1	TGTGCCAGCAGCCACGGCCGGGACAGGGGTATCGGGGAGCTGTTTTTT	CASSHGRDRGIGELFF
TRBV2	TRBJ1-6	NA	TRBD1	TGTGCCAGCAGTGAAGACAGGGGCGTTAATTCACCCCTCCACTTT	CASSEDRGVNSPLHF
TRBV2	TRBJ2-7	NA	NA	TGTGCCAGCAGTGAGCTATTAGGATTGGAGGGAGTCCTCTCCTACGAGCAGTACTTC	CASSELLGLEGVLSYEQYF
TRBV6-5	TRBJ1-5	NA	TRBD1	TGTGCCAGCAAGGGGGCGCCGGGGGGCAATCAGCCCCAGCATTTT	CASKGAPGGNQPQHF
TRBV19	TRBJ1-5	NA	NA	TGTGCCAGTAGCTCCAGAAGCAATCAGCCCCAGCATTTT	CASSSRSNQPQHF
TRBV2	TRBJ2-1	few	TRBD2	TGTGCCAGCAGTGATCCCTCGACAGTCCTACTAGCGGGAGACCAGTTCTTC	CASSDPSTVLLAGDQFF